This T cell receptor beta chain was found in a study of cytomegalovirus exposure and HLA in healthy donors. Study observations and caveats: The analysis excluded some indistinguishable V segments, including TRBV6-2 and TRBV6-3. Investigators reported under 200 TCR beta chains as tied to cytomegalovirus.

Concerning this clone itself: What it binds is not known.

The CDR3 sequence is 11 residues long. Trimming removed 6 bases from V and 6 bases from J, with 11 bases in between. Germline CDR1 DFQATT, CDR2 SNEGSKA (reference sequence). Both 60 Vbeta primers and 13 Jbeta primers went into the PCR. Produced via immunoSEQ multiplex PCR; TCRdb's table is partial and in-frame only. The sample yields about 96,000 clones, about 70% seen once. Source material: PBMCs. The receptor was isolated from a female donor in good health and CMV-seropositive. The chain carries TRBV20-1 and TRBJ1-2; possibly TRBD1 for D (5 bases). The CDR3: CSATGGNGYTF. The CDR3 DNA reads TGCAGTGCGACGGGGGGGAATGGCTACACCTTC.